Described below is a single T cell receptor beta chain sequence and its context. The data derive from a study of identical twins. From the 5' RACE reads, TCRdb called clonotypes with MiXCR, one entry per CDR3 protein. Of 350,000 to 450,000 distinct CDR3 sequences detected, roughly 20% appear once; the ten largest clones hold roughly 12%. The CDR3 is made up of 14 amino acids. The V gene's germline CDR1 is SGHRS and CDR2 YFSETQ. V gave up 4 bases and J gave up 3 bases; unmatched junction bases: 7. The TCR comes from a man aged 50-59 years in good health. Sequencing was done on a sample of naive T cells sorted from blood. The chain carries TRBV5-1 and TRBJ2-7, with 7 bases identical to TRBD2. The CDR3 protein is CASSLSSGSYEQYF. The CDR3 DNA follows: TGCGCCAGCAGCCTTTCTAGCGGAAGCTACGAGCAGTACTTC.